The 21 T cell receptor beta chains presented below share a single source sample, sequenced in a study of sequential checkpoint blockade in melanoma. The sample's treatment: randomized to nivolumab then ipilimumab (arm A) or the reverse (arm B). Sequencing used immunoSEQ multiplex PCR; TCRdb keeps in-frame clones, though not all of them. The sample shows approximately 10,000 clones, roughly 80% of them seen only once. The source material was CD8+ T cells sorted from blood (inferred from file names), sampled from a patient given nivolumab and ipilimumab in sequence. These receptors originate from a human donor with melanoma.

This clone showed up just once. V and J are TRBV19 and TRBJ1-2; D uncertain. V was trimmed by 1 base and J by 5 bases, leaving 14 bases between them. Germline V CDR1 and CDR2: LNHDA, SQIVND (reference sequence). The CDR3 loop spans 15 amino acids. CDR3 nucleotides: TGTGCCAGTAGTATAGCCGACAACGGGATGTATGGCTACACCTTC. Its protein is CASSIADNGMYGYTF.

This sequence joins TRBV7-2 and TRBJ2-2; TRBD2 aligns across 8 bases. Germline CDR1 SGHTA, CDR2 FQGNSA. The CDR3 consists of 15 residues. The V and J ends lost 7 bases and 4 bases, in that order; junction bases with no gene match: 8. Here the CDR3 reads CASKEEAGATGELFF. CDR3 DNA: TGTGCCAGCAAAGAGGAAGCGGGGGCCACCGGGGAGCTGTTTTTT.

The chain has TRBV11-2 and TRBJ2-4, with D possibly matching TRBD2 (6 bases). V was shortened by 5 bases and J by 9 bases, with 20 bases between the two germline ends. Germline values: CDR1 SGHAT, CDR2 FQNNGV. The CDR3 contains 15 residues. The CDR3 DNA sequence: TGTGCCAGCAGCCCTACCTGGGACTCCGGAGCCATTCAGTACTTC. Residues: CASSPTWDSGAIQYF.

V and J are TRBV5-1 and TRBJ2-3; D ambiguous. Trimming took off 0 bases at V and 6 bases at J, with 5 bases between the two ends. The CDR3 runs to 12 residues. Germline CDR1 is SGHRS and CDR2 is YFSETQ. CDR3 DNA: TGCGCCAGCAGCTTGGACACCGATACGCAGTATTTT. Translated: CASSLDTDTQYF.

The V and J genes are TRBV7-8 and TRBJ1-4; TRBD1 might be the D (6 bases). The CDR3 spans 14 residues. The germline V gene has CDR1 SGHVS and CDR2 FQNEAQ. Trimming took 3 bases from V and 7 from J, leaving 12 bases between them. CDR3: CASSFQGLSEKLFF. In nucleotides, the CDR3 is TGTGCCAGCAGCTTCCAGGGGTTAAGTGAAAAACTGTTTTTT.

The chain carries TRBV4-3 and TRBJ1-2; D remains ambiguous. V was cut by 4 bases and J by 8 bases, with 17 bases left in between. CDR3 length: 14 residues. Looked up from germline, CDR1 is LGHNA and CDR2 is YSLEER. CDR3 protein: CASSPSDISRGYTF. Here the CDR3 DNA reads TGCGCCAGCAGCCCATCAGACATATCGCGCGGCTACACCTTC.

The rearrangement links TRBV7-2 to TRBJ2-7, with D perhaps TRBD1 (5 bases). The CDR3 sequence is 13 residues long. CDR1 and CDR2 (germline): SGHTA, FQGNSA. Trimming left V 2 bases short and J 3 bases short, with 8 bases between. The CDR3 DNA reads TGTGCCAGCAGCTTATCGCAGGGCTACGAGCAGTACTTC. Amino acids: CASSLSQGYEQYF.

This rearrangement joins TRBV5-6 to TRBJ1-2; TRBD1 matches at 9 bases. The CDR3 is 14 residues long. V lost 4 bases and J lost 1; bases outside the gene matches: 2. In germline, CDR1 is SGHDT, CDR2 YYEEEE. CDR3 bases: TGTGCCAGCAGCCCGGGACAGGGTAACTATGGCTACACCTTC. Protein sequence: CASSPGQGNYGYTF.

For this clone: Its ends do not fully match the called genes, so a read error is possible. The J gene is TRBJ1-1, the V gene TRBV27; TRBD1 matches at 7 bases. The CDR3 sequence is 14 residues long. CDR1 and CDR2 (germline): MNHEY, SMNVEV (reference sequence). CDR3 DNA sequence: TGTGCCAGCGGTTTGACAGGGTTTGGTGCTGAAGCTTTCTTT. Translated, it gives CASGLTGFGAEAFF.

The CDR3 here is CASSTFGELFF. CDR3 sequence (DNA): TGTGCCAGTAGTACTTTCGGGGAGCTGTTTTTT. V is TRBV19 and J is TRBJ2-2; no clear D. The CDR3 spans 11 residues. The V gene lost 4 bases and the J gene lost 7 bases, with 4 bases spanning the gap. Germline-derived CDR1 and CDR2 are LNHDA and SQIVND (reference sequence).

This chain uses TRBV15 with TRBJ2-1; D not certain. This CDR3 comprises 12 residues. The V end lost 5 bases, the J end lost 8 bases, and 10 bases lay between the germline ends. Germline CDR1 LNHNV, CDR2 YYDKDF (reference sequence). The CDR3 coding sequence is TGTGCCACCAGCGATTCGGTTGATGAGCAGTTCTTC. It specifies CATSDSVDEQFF. The full variable domain, in which reference TRBV15 and TRBJ2-1 provide the parts outside the CDR3, is DAMVIQNPRYQVTQFGKPVTLSCSQTLNHNVMYWYQQKSSQAPKLLFHYYDKDFNNEADTPDNFQSRRPNTSFCFLDIRSPGLGDTAMYLCATSDSVDEQFFGPGTRLTVL.

The chain couples TRBV21-1 to TRBJ1-1; TRBD1 is taken as the D call from the table, unchecked against the DNA. TRBV21-1 is a recognized pseudogene. The CDR3 is 16 residues long. The CDR3 sequence: CASSKKGQTGATEAFF. The CDR3 nucleotides are TGTGCCAGCAGCAAAAAGGGTCAGACAGGGGCCACTGAAGCTTTCTTT.

This clone was seen a single time. This sequence joins TRBV15 and TRBJ2-5, with a tentative D call TRBD1 (5 bases). Trimming stripped 8 bases from V and 5 bases from J, with 15 bases between. The germline V gene has CDR1 LNHNV and CDR2 YYDKDF (reference sequence). This CDR3 is 13 amino acids long. This CDR3 is CATQQQGRETQYF. The CDR3 coding sequence is TGTGCCACCCAGCAGCAGGGAAGGGAGACCCAGTACTTC.

The chain carries TRBV29-1 and TRBJ2-1; TRBD2 aligns across 7 bases. Germline CDR1 reads SQVTM; CDR2 reads ANQGSEA. This CDR3 contains 15 residues. Trimming removed 0 bases from V and 8 bases from J; junction bases left unmatched: 10. The CDR3 loop reads CSVEDRAGVGYEQFF. DNA for the CDR3: TGCAGCGTTGAAGATAGGGCGGGAGTCGGCTATGAGCAGTTCTTC.

The chain couples TRBV28 to TRBJ2-7, with TRBD2 identical over 7 bases. V shed 2 bases and J 2 bases; nucleotides not matched to a gene: 3. This CDR3 has 14 amino acids. CDR1 MDHEN and CDR2 SYDVKM come from the germline V gene. CDR3 loop: CASSLAGVAYEQYF. The CDR3 DNA reads TGTGCCAGCAGTTTAGCGGGAGTCGCCTACGAGCAGTACTTC. The full variable domain, with the rest looked up from reference TRBV28 and TRBJ2-7, is DVKVTQSSRYLVKRTGEKVFLECVQDMDHENMFWYRQDPGLGLRLIYFSYDVKMKEKGDIPEGYSVSREKKERFSLILESASTNQTSMYLCASSLAGVAYEQYFGPGTRLTVT.

This chain links TRBV30 with TRBJ2-7, with D possibly being TRBD2 (5 bases). In germline, CDR1 is GTSNPN, CDR2 SVGIG (reference sequence). The CDR3 runs to 14 residues. V was clipped by 2 bases and J by 0 bases, with 11 bases between them. The CDR3 DNA sequence: TGTGCCTGGAGTTCGGTAGCGAGCTCCTACGAGCAGTACTTC. It yields the protein CAWSSVASSYEQYF.

V gene TRBV11-2 combines with J gene TRBJ1-5; no firm D call. The CDR3 contains 13 residues. CDR1 is SGHAT, CDR2 FQNNGV, per germline. The V gene lost 3 bases and the J gene lost 4 bases, with 7 bases spanning the gap. The CDR3 sequence is CASSFSGNQPQHF. The CDR3 nucleotides read TGTGCCAGCAGCTTCTCCGGTAATCAGCCCCAGCATTTT.

J is TRBJ1-2 and V is TRBV6-5; perhaps TRBD1 as D (6 bases). V lost 3 bases to trimming and J lost 4 bases, with 15 bases between them. CDR3 length: 15 amino acids. Germline V gives CDR1 MNHEY, CDR2 SVGAGI. CDR3 loop: CASSYPTGLGYGYTF. The CDR3 DNA reads TGTGCCAGCAGTTATCCGACAGGACTCGGCTATGGCTACACCTTC.

The chain recombines TRBV18 with TRBJ1-1; 10 positions agree with TRBD1. Germline V gene data show CDR1 as KGHSH and CDR2 as LQKENI. V trimming: 1 base; J trimming: 5 bases; junction bases outside the gene matches: 7. The CDR3 loop spans 16 amino acids. The CDR3 coding sequence is TGTGCCAGCTCACCACTCGGGACAGGGGTTATAACTGAAGCTTTCTTT. This gives the protein CASSPLGTGVITEAFF.

The chain links TRBV7-6 to TRBJ2-3, with 15 positions matching TRBD2. The V gene's germline CDR1 is SGHVS and CDR2 FNYEAQ. V was clipped by 11 bases and J by 3 bases; unmatched bases: 12. The CDR3 spans 17 residues. The CDR3 reads CAAGGLAGGSGTDTQYF. The CDR3 DNA follows: TGTGCCGCAGGGGGACTAGCGGGAGGATCCGGGACAGATACGCAGTATTTT.

The J gene is TRBJ2-5, the V gene TRBV7-9; 13 bases line up with TRBD2. The CDR3 runs 16 residues. With V trimmed by 5 bases and J by 2 bases, 5 bases remained unmatched. The germline V gene encodes CDR1 SEHNR and CDR2 FQNEAQ (reference sequence). The CDR3 reads CASSLTSGRVQETQYF. As DNA, the CDR3 is TGTGCCAGCAGCCTTACTAGCGGGAGGGTTCAAGAGACCCAGTACTTC.